This TCR beta chain was recorded in a study of shared clonotypes between healthy human individuals. As handled by the study authors: Junction-only immunoSEQ data arrived without quality scores, meaning filtering differed. Generated by immunoSEQ multiplex PCR, the TCRdb table keeps only in-frame clones and is missing some. V and J calls and clone size follow that table, whereas D and trimming were derived from the DNA. The data contain around 1.1 million clones, 78% of them singletons. CDR3 size: 15 residues. V lost 0 bases and J 7 bases, leaving 16 bases between the germline ends. CDR1 is SGDLS, CDR2 YYNGEE, per germline.

Sequenced sample: memory CD4+ T cells from PBMCs. Subset in this sample: CD45RA-negative fraction. The rearrangement links TRBV9 to TRBJ2-5, with D possibly TRBD2 on 5 matching bases. This sequence was found in a man younger than 35 in good health. Some clones in this sample may be carry-over from other donors' samples. CDR3 bases: TGTGCCAGCAGCGTAGAGGCTAGGAGGTACGGGACCCAGTACTTC. Its protein product is CASSVEARRYGTQYF. The entire variable domain, with the rest obtained from reference TRBV9 and TRBJ2-5, is as follows: DSGVTQTPKHLITATGQRVTLRCSPRSGDLSVYWYQQSLDQGLQFLIQYYNGEERAKGNILERFSAQQFPDLHSELNLSSLELGDSALYFCASSVEARRYGTQYFGPGTRLLVL.